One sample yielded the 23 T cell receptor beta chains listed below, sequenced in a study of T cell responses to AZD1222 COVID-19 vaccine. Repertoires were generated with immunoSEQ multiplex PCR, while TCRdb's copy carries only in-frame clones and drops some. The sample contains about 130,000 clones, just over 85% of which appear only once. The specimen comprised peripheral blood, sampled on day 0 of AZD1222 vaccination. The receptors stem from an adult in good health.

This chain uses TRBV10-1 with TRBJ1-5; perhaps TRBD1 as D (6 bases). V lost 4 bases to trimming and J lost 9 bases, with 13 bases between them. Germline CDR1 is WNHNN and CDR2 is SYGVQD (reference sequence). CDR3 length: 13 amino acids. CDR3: CASSGSGQLPQHF. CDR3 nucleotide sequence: TGCGCCAGCAGTGGGAGCGGACAGCTGCCCCAGCATTTT.

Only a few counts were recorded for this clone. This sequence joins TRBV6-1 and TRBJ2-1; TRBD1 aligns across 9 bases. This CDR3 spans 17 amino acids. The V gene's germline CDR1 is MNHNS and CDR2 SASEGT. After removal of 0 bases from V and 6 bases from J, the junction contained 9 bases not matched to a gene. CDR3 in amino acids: CASSEAGWGTGTNEQFF. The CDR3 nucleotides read TGTGCCAGCAGTGAAGCGGGGTGGGGGACAGGGACCAATGAGCAGTTCTTC.

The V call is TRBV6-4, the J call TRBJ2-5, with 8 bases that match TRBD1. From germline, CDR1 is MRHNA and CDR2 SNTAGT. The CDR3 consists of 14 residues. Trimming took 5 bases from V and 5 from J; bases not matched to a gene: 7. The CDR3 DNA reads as TGTGCCAGCAGTCCCGGGACAGGAGGGGAGACCCAGTACTTC. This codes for CASSPGTGGETQYF.

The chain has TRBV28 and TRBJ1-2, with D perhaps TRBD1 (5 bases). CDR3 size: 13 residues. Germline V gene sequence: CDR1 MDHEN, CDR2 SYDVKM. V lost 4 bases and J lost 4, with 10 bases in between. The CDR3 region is CASSSSTVYGYTF. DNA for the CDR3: TGTGCCAGCAGTTCCTCGACAGTCTATGGCTACACCTTC.

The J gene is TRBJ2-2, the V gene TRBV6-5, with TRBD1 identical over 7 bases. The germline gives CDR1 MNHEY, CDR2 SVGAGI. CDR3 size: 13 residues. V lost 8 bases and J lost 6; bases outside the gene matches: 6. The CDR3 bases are TGTGCCAGCGGACAGGAAACCGCCGGGGAGCTGTTTTTT. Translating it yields CASGQETAGELFF.

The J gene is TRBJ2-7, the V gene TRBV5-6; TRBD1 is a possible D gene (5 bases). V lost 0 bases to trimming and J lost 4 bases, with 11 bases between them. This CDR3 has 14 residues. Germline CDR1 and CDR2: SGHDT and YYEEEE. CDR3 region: CASSLDPGWYEQYF. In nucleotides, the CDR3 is TGTGCCAGCAGCTTGGATCCAGGGTGGTACGAGCAGTACTTC.

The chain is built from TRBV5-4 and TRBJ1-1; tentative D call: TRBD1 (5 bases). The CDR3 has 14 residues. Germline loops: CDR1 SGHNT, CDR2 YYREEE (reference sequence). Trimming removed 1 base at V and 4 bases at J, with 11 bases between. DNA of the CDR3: TGTGCCAGCAGCTTGTCACAGGTAACCACTGAAGCTTTCTTT. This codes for CASSLSQVTTEAFF.

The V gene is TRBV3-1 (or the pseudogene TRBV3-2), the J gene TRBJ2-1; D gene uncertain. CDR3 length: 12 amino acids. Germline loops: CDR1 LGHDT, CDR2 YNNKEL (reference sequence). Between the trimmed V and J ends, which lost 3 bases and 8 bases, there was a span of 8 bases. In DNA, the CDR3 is TGTGCCAGCAGCCAGGTTGCTCATGAGCAGTTCTTC. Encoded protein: CASSQVAHEQFF.

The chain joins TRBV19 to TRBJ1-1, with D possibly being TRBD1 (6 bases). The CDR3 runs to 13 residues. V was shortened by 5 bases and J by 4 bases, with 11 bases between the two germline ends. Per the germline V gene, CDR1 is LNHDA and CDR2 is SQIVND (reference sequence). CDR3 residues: CASSGRGFTEAFF. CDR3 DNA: TGTGCCAGTAGTGGCAGGGGTTTCACTGAAGCTTTCTTT.

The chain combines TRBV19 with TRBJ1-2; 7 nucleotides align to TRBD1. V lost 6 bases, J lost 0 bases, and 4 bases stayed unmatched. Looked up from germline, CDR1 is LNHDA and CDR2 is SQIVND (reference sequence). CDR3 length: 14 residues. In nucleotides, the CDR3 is TGTGCCAGTAGCTTGGGACAGACTAACTATGGCTACACCTTC. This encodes CASSLGQTNYGYTF.

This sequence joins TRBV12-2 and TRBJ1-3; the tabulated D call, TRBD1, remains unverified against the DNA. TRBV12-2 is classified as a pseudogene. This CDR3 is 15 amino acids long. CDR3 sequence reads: CASRFTSGTSNTIYF. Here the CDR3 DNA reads TGTGCAAGTCGCTTCACATCGGGGACAAGCAACACCATATATTTT.

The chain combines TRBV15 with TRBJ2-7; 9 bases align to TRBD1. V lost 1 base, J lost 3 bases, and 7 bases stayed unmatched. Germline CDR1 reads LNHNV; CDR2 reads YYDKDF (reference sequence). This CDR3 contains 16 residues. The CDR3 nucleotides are TGTGCCACCAGCAGAGCACAGGGGGCGTGGGGCTACGAGCAGTACTTC. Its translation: CATSRAQGAWGYEQYF.

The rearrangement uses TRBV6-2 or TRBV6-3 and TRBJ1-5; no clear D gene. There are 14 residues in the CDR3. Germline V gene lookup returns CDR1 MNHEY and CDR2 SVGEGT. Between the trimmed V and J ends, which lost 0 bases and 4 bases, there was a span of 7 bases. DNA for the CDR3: TGTGCCAGCAGTTACTCAAAGAAGAATCAGCCCCAGCATTTT. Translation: CASSYSKKNQPQHF.

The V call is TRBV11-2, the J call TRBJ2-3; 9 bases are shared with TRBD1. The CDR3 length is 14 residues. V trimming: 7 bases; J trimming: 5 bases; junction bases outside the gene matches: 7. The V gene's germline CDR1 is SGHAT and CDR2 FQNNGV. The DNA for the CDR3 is TGTGCCAGCACCTTCCAGACAGGGGGAGATACGCAGTATTTT. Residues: CASTFQTGGDTQYF.

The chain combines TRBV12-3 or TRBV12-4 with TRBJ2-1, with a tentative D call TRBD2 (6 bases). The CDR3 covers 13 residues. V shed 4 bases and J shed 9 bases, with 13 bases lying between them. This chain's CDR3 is CASSSSAGGEQFF. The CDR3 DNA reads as TGTGCCAGCAGTTCTTCAGCGGGCGGTGAGCAGTTCTTC.

The CDR3 region has the DNA TGTGCCAGCTCACAGTCTAGCCCCTCCTACAATGAGCAGTTCTTC. This encodes CASSQSSPSYNEQFF. The genes are TRBV25-1 and TRBJ2-1, with D possibly TRBD2 on 5 matching bases. The germline V gene encodes CDR1 MGHDK and CDR2 SYGVNS. The CDR3 spans 15 residues. Trimming took off 8 bases at V and 0 bases at J, with 14 bases between the two ends.

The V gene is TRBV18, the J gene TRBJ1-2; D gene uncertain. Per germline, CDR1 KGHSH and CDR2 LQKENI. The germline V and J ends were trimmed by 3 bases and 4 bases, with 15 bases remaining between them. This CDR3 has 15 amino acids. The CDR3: CASSPNSVVSYGYTF. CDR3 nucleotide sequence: TGTGCCAGCTCACCCAATTCGGTGGTATCCTATGGCTACACCTTC.

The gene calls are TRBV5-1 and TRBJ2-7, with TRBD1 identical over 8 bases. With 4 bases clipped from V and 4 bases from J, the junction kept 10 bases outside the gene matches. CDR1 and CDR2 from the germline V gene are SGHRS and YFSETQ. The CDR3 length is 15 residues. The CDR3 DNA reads TGCGCCAGCAGCCGGACAGGGAATGAGCGGTACGAGCAGTACTTC. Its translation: CASSRTGNERYEQYF.

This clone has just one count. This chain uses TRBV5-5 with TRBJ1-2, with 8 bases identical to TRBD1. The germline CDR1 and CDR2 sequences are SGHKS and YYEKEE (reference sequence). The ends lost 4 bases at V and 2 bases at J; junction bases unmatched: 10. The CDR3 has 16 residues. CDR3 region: CASSRYRGTFNYGYTF. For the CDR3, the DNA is TGTGCCAGCAGCCGCTACAGGGGGACCTTCAACTATGGCTACACCTTC. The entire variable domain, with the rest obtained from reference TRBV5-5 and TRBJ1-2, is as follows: DAGVTQSPTHLIKTRGQQVTLRCSPISGHKSVSWYQQVLGQGPQFIFQYYEKEERGRGNFPDRFSARQFPNYSSELNVNALLLGDSALYLCASSRYRGTFNYGYTFGSGTRLTVV.

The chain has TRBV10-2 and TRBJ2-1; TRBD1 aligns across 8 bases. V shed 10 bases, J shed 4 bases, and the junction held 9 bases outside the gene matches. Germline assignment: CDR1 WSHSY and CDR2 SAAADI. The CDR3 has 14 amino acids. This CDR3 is CATLIGTGYNEQFF. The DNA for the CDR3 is TGCGCCACCCTAATTGGGACAGGTTACAATGAGCAGTTCTTC.

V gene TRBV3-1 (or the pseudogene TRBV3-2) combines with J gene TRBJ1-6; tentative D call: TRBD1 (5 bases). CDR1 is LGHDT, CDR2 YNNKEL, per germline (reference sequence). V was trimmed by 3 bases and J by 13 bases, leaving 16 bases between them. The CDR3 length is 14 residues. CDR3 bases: TGTGCCAGCAGCCATGGAGGGACCCCCCGGCCCCTCCACTTT. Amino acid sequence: CASSHGGTPRPLHF.

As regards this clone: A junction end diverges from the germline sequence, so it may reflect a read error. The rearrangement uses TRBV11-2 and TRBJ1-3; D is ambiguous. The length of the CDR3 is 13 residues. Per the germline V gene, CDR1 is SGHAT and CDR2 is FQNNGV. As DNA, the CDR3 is TGTGCCAGCACCTTAGGGAGGGAAGACACCATATATTTT. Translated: CASTLGREDTIYF. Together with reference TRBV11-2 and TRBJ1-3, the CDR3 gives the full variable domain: EAGVAQSPRYKIIEKRQSVAFWCNPISGHATLYWYQQILGQGPKLLIQFQNNGVVDDSQLPKDRFSAERLKGVDSTLKIQPAKLEDSAVYLCASTLGREDTIYFGEGSWLTVV.

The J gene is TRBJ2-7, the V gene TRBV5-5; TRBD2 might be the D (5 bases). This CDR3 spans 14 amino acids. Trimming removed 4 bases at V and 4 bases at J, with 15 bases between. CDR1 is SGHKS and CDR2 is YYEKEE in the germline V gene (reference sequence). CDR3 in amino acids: CASSPGPGVYEQYF. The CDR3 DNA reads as TGTGCCAGCAGCCCCGGGCCCGGGGTATACGAGCAGTACTTC.